This T cell receptor beta chain stems from a study of blood T cell repertoires in COVID-19. Study-level background: T cells, B-cell-depleted T cells, or PBMCs provided the cDNA or gDNA that served as material.

Participants were aged about 18 to 100 years, lived in roughly 23 US areas, and enrolled virtually. As handled by the study authors: Researchers report that nucleated cell counts were estimated from reference gene primer amplification. Repertoires were generated with immunoSEQ multiplex PCR, while TCRdb's copy carries only in-frame clones and drops some. For V, J and clone size, that table is used; D and trimming come from the DNA. The table records a few hundred thousand clones, over 80% of them present only once. This sequence was found in a human donor in a cohort exposed to, infected with or recovered from COVID-19 (not recorded which). The donor label of this sample is uncertain. Sequencing was done on a sample of PBMCs or T cells enriched from blood (not recorded which).

The CDR3 bases are TGTGCCAGCAGCCGAACCCCGGGACAGGGATCCGATACGCAGTATTTT. It is translated as CASSRTPGQGSDTQYF. The V gene is TRBV4-2, the J gene TRBJ2-3, with TRBD1 identical over 9 bases. Germline values: CDR1 LGHNA, CDR2 YNFKEQ. The CDR3 runs to 16 residues. J gave up 6 bases and V 4 bases, and 11 bases lay outside the gene matches.